The T cell receptor beta chain under discussion was sequenced for a study of T cell responses to AZD1222 COVID-19 vaccine. The study, taken as a whole, reports: Among those given AZD1222, only six were seropositive at baseline. Samples come after the peak T cell response, not at day 14. Unmutated variant regions are reportedly the target of nearly half of TCRs that are spike-specific.

This table comes from immunoSEQ multiplex PCR, and its TCRdb copy is limited to in-frame clones, with some not included. This sample has some 200,000 clones, with approximately 93% found just once. As to this clone: The target antigen is unknown. This same CDR3 is encoded by further DNA sequences in the sample.

The CDR3 consists of 12 residues. Trimming cost V 7 bases and J 4 bases, with 10 bases left between them. From germline, CDR1 is LGHDT and CDR2 YNNKEL (reference sequence). Second-dose groups at about 4 or about 12 weeks were pooled. The material sequenced was peripheral blood, taken 28 days after the second AZD1222 dose. This TCR derives from an adult who received the AZD1222 COVID-19 vaccine. The V gene is TRBV3-1 (or the pseudogene TRBV3-2), the J gene TRBJ1-2; D ambiguous. CDR3 coding DNA: TGTGCCAGCACCTCAACCGGCTATGGCTACACCTTC. Its protein product is CASTSTGYGYTF.